This TCR beta chain was observed in a study of Ad26.COV2.S vaccination and SARS-CoV-2 variants. Background on the study: Ad26.COV2.S given intramuscularly, once or twice 56 days apart. Whole-study results and caveats: Vaccine recipients had higher spike-specific TCR breadth than placebo recipients. Non-spike TCR breadth did not differ much between vaccine and placebo recipients.

Of note for this clone: Its antigen is unidentified.

Generated by immunoSEQ multiplex PCR, the TCRdb table keeps only in-frame clones and is missing some. This sample carries more than 300,000 clones, about 86% of them seen once, and the ten largest clones take 1.9%. Germline V lookup: CDR1 SGHTA, CDR2 FQGNSA. The CDR3 runs to 15 residues. The V end was cut by 5 bases, the J end by 4 bases, with 15 bases between. The treatment is: around 19 received Ad26.COV2.S at low or high dose, single or two shots; several received placebo; per-sample allocation not given. Sampling was done on day 63 after the first vaccine or placebo injection. As its vector, the vaccine had Ad26, which expressed Wuhan-strain SARS-CoV-2 spike.

Source: peripheral blood, taken in a trial of Ad26.COV2.S vaccine versus placebo. This clonotype was sampled from a person aged 18 to 65 who received the Ad26.COV2.S COVID-19 vaccine or a placebo. The chain uses TRBV7-2 and TRBJ2-1; D call uncertain. Written as DNA, the CDR3 is TGTGCCAGCAGCCCTTCCGGCTCACAATACAATGAGCAGTTCTTC. Translation: CASSPSGSQYNEQFF.